The clone carrying this T cell receptor beta chain has ten or more counts. This sample was included in a study of T cells in Graves' hyperthyroidism and ophthalmopathy. Amplification yielded TCR beta CDR3 regions, with RNA transcripts as the source. Researchers ran a first-round RT-PCR on the TCR CDR3 using the HTBI primer set. TCRdb reprocessed the multiplex PCR reads with MiXCR, giving one entry per CDR3 protein. This sample has about 840,000 distinct CDR3 sequences, with over 35% found just once. The authors took PBMCs from roughly 9.7 ml fresh peripheral blood. Sequencing was performed on blood. The TCR was taken from a man between 18 and 35 years old with Graves' hyperthyroidism.

CDR3 amino acids: CASSLRAAYTEAFF. CDR3 DNA: TGTGCCAGCAGTTTACGGGCTGCCTACACTGAAGCTTTCTTT. The chain combines TRBV12-3 or TRBV12-4 with TRBJ1-1; no clear D gene. V was cut by 2 bases and J by 3 bases, with 10 bases left in between. This CDR3 has 14 residues.